This entry is about one T cell receptor beta chain. What this receptor recognizes is not known. No clone much larger than this one lies a single base away; base qualities are absent. Germline trimming amounts to 6 bases on V and 7 bases on J, with 7 as the count of junction bases outside the gene matches. CDR3 length: 15 amino acids, cysteine to phenylalanine. The retained sequence is limited to the CDR3, 45 bases, with the frame set at the first base. Sequences LNHDA (CDR1) and SQIVND (CDR2) are obtained from the germline V gene (reference sequence). The data originate from a study of blood T cell repertoires in COVID-19 (dated by TCRdb to the early 2020s). Turning to the overall study: Samples from collaborators originated in the United States, Italy and Spain and spanned both the acute and convalescent phases of COVID-19. The prospective study material was composed of cDNA or gDNA derived from T cells, B-cell-depleted T cells, or PBMCs. Deeply sampled blood TCRbeta repertoires from subjects exposed to, actively infected with, or recovered from COVID-19 were included in the dataset. The repertoires were released in a freely available public database meant as a resource for research on the immune response to SARS-CoV-2. The samples were drawn from two sources: the first 160 participants of the ongoing ImmuneRACE study, and 950 to 1,500 subjects contributed by 6 global collaborators. A de-identified subject ID, COVID-19 status, age in years and sex were almost always included in the sample metadata. Where available, HLA class I and class II types were taken from metadata supplied by the sample provider and were not determined by assay-based typing. Findings and caveats that apply to the study as a whole: The quantity of clinical and demographic metadata differed by source and by participant and was supplied without curation.

The collaborating institutions used their own protocols to collect whole blood in K2EDTA tubes. For TCRbeta analysis, collaborators shipped samples in one of three forms: frozen whole blood, isolated PBMCs, or DNA extracted from either of those sample types. TCRbeta CDR3 regions were amplified from genomic DNA using the immunoSEQ Assay, a bias-controlled multiplex PCR. The study's processing was this. Nucleated cell counts per sample were estimated from amplification of reference gene primers within the assay. Sequence reads were collapsed and filtered to measure the absolute abundance of every unique TCRbeta CDR3 rearrangement. Productive Simpson clonality was computed per sample as the square root of Simpson's diversity index over productive rearrangements. TCRdb provides this immuneACCESS table in a form limited to in-frame rearrangements. Some clones are lacking; in checked studies, under half of them reflect an unresolved V gene, and why the rest are absent is not known. That table gives V, J and clone size, and the DNA gave D and trimming. The sample table holds under 300,000 clones, of which over 75% were seen once. The top ten clones comprise about an eighth of the sample.

The receptor was isolated from a human donor in a cohort sampled during active COVID-19. The specimen was peripheral blood. The receptor chain draws on TRBV19 and TRBJ2-1, and 12 junction bases match TRBD2. The CDR3 region: CASSPGLAGRNEQFF. The nucleotide sequence reads TGTGCCAGTAGCCCTGGACTAGCGGGAAGGAATGAGCAGTTCTTC.